What follows describes a single T cell receptor beta chain. The antigen is not known. This CDR3 is built from 13 residues. V shed 3 bases and J shed 1 base, with 6 bases lying between them. Germline CDR1 reads SGHVS; CDR2 reads FNYEAQ. The sample originates from a study of T cell repertoires in cytomegalovirus infection. Turning to the study itself: Selected CMV epitopes included recently identified HLA-C-restricted ones as well as well-studied HLA-B-restricted ones. Public TCR beta signatures were indicative of both CMV infection and a matching HLA type. The study's findings and limits: Dominating the ex vivo response were TCR beta clonotypes that were CMV-specific and HLA-C-restricted.

TCRdb processed the reads anew with MiXCR; each CDR3 protein has one entry. The sample consists of about 20,000 distinct CDR3 sequences, approximately 39% of them appearing once. This sequence joins TRBV7-6 and TRBJ2-5; D unclear. The TCR originated in a human donor in good health (CMV status not recorded). Some clones in this sample may be carry-over from other donors' samples. The sample was CD8+ T cells from cultured PBMCs, taken from culture after CMV antigen stimulation. The CDR3 DNA is TGTGCCAGCAGCTTTGGCCCCCAAGAGACCCAGTACTTC. It codes for CASSFGPQETQYF.